The clone carrying this T cell receptor (beta chain) was counted at least ten times. Antigen unknown. TCRdb re-analysed the 5' RACE reads in MiXCR, keeping a single row per CDR3 protein. The table has about 470,000 distinct CDR3 sequences, 24% seen once. This CDR3 region has 15 residues. Looked up from germline, CDR1 is SQVTM and CDR2 is ANQGSEA. V was trimmed by 6 bases and J by 1 base, leaving 18 bases between them. The data are from a study of identical twins. Study results and limitations: Cord blood's abundant beta clonotypes had fewer insertions, unlike memory repertoires.

These records were also assigned to another study, of T cells expressing NK-cell markers.

The sample was CD4+ T cells sorted from blood. The receptor was derived from a young woman in good health. The J gene is TRBJ2-5, the V gene TRBV29-1, with D possibly TRBD1 on 8 matching bases. CDR3: CSVEDREGFQETQYF. In DNA, the CDR3 is TGCAGCGTCGAGGACAGGGAGGGTTTCCAAGAGACCCAGTACTTC.